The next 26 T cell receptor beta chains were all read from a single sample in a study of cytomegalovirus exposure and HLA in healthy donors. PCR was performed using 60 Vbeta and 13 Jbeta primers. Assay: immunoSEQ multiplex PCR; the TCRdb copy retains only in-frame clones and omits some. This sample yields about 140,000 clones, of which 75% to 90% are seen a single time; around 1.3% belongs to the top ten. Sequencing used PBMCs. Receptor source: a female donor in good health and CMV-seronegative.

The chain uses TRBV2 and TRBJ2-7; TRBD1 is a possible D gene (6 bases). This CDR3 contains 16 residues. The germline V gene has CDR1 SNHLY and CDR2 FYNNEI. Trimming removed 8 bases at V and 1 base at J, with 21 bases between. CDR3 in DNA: TGTGCCAGCGGTCGTCTAGGGGGTTTGGGGTCCTACGAGCAGTACTTC. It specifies CASGRLGGLGSYEQYF.

In DNA, the CDR3 is TGTGCCGGCCTAGGGAGTGGGGCTGAAGCTTTCTTT. Protein sequence: CAGLGSGAEAFF. The J gene is TRBJ1-1, the V gene TRBV6-1; D gene uncertain. The germline CDR1 and CDR2 sequences are MNHNS and SASEGT. V was pared by 11 bases and J by 6 bases, with 16 bases between. The CDR3 runs to 12 residues.

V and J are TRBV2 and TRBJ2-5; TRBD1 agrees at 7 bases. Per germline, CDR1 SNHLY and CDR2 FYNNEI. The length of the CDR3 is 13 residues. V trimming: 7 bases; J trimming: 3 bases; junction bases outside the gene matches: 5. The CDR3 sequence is CASIGGREETQYF. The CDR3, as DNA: TGTGCCAGCATAGGGGGCAGGGAAGAGACCCAGTACTTC.

The CDR3 loop is CASSLQVMNTEAFF. CDR3 nucleotide sequence: TGTGCCAGCAGCTTACAGGTTATGAACACTGAAGCTTTCTTT. V gene TRBV11-2 combines with J gene TRBJ1-1, with D unclear. Trimming stripped 2 bases from V and 0 bases from J, with 7 bases between. Per germline, CDR1 SGHAT and CDR2 FQNNGV. The CDR3 is 14 amino acids.

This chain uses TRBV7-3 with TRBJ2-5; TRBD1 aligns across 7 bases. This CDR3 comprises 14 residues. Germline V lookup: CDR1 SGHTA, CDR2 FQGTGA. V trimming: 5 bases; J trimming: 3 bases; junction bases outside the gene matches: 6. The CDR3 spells CASSLTGREETQYF. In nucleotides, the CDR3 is TGTGCCAGCAGCCTGACAGGGCGGGAAGAGACCCAGTACTTC.

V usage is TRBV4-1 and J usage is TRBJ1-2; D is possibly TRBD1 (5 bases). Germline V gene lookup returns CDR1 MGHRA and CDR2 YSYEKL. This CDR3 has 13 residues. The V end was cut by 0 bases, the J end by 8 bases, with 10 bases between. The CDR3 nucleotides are TGCGCCAGCAGCCAAGAAGGAGGGGACGGCTACACCTTC. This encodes CASSQEGGDGYTF.

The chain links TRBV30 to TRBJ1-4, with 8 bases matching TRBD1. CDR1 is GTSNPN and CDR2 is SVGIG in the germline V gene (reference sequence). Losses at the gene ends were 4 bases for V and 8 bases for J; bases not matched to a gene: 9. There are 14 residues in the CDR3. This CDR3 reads CAWIPKDRAEKLFF. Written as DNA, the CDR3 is TGTGCCTGGATACCCAAGGACAGGGCCGAAAAACTGTTTTTT.

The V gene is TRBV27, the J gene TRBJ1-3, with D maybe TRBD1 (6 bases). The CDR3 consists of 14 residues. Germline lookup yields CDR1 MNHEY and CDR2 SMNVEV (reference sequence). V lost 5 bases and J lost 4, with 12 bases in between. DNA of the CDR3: TGTGCCAGCAGTACGAGGGGGTCCGGAAACACCATATATTTT. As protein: CASSTRGSGNTIYF.

CDR3 sequence: CASSLGTGLRYEQYF. CDR3 DNA sequence: TGTGCCAGCAGTCTTGGGACAGGCCTTCGGTACGAGCAGTACTTC. The chain recombines TRBV6-5 with TRBJ2-7; TRBD1 aligns across 8 bases. The CDR3 has 15 amino acids. The ends lost 5 bases at V and 4 bases at J; junction bases unmatched: 10. CDR1 is MNHEY, CDR2 SVGAGI, per germline.

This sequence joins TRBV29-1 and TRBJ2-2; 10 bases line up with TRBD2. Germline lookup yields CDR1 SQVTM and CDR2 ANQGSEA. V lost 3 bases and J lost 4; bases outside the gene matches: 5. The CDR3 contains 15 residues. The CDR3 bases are TGCAGCGTTGATCTAGCGGGAGTAGGCACCGGGGAGCTGTTTTTT. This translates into CSVDLAGVGTGELFF.

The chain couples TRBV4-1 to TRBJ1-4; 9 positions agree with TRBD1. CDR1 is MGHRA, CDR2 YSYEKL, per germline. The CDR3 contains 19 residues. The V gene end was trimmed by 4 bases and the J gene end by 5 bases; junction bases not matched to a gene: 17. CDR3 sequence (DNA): TGCGCCAGCAGCCGCGACCCGGGACAGGGCGATGATGGAAATGAAAAACTGTTTTTT. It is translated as CASSRDPGQGDDGNEKLFF.

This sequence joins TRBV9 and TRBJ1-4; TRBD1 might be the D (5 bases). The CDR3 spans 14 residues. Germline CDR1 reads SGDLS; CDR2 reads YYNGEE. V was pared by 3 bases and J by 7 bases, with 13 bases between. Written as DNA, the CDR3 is TGTGCCAGCAGCGCAGGGCAGGCAAGTGAAAAACTGTTTTTT. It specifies CASSAGQASEKLFF.

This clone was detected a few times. CDR3 in amino acids: CASSPRDRAINEKLFF. The CDR3 region has the DNA TGTGCCAGCAGTCCACGGGACAGGGCGATTAATGAAAAACTGTTTTTT. The rearrangement links TRBV28 to TRBJ1-4, with TRBD1 identical over 9 bases. The V gene end was trimmed by 5 bases and the J gene end by 4 bases; junction bases not matched to a gene: 8. Germline assignment: CDR1 MDHEN and CDR2 SYDVKM. This CDR3 spans 16 amino acids.

The CDR3 reads CASSGMGQPTNEKLFF. The DNA for the CDR3 is TGTGCCAGCAGCGGGATGGGACAGCCAACTAATGAAAAACTGTTTTTT. This chain uses TRBV7-9 with TRBJ1-4, with 7 bases identical to TRBD1. This CDR3 is built from 16 residues. J gave up 0 bases and V 5 bases, and 6 bases lay outside the gene matches. The germline V gene has CDR1 SEHNR and CDR2 FQNEAQ (reference sequence).

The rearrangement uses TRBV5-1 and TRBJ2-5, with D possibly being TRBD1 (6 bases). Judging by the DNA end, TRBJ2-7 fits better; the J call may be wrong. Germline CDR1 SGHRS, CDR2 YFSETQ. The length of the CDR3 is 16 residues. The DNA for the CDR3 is TGCGCCAGCAGCCGAGAAGGGGGTTCGAGCTCCTACGAGCAGTACTTC. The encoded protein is CASSREGGSSSYEQYF.

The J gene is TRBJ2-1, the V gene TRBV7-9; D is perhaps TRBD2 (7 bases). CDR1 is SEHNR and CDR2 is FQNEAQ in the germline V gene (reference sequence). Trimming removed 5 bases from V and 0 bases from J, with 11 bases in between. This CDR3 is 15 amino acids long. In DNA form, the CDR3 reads TGTGCCAGCAGCCCTCGGGGGGCCTCCTACAATGAGCAGTTCTTC. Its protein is CASSPRGASYNEQFF.

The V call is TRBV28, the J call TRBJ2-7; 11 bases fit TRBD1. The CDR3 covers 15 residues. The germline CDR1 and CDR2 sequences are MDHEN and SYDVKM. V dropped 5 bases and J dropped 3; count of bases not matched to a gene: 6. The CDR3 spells CASSLRGTGGYEQYF. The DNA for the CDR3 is TGTGCCAGCAGTCTCCGTGGGACAGGGGGCTACGAGCAGTACTTC.

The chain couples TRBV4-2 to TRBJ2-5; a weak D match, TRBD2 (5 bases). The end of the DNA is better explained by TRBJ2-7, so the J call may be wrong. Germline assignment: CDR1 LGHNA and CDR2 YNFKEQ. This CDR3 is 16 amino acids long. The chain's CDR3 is CASSQAPLGSSYEQYF. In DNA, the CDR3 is TGTGCCAGCAGCCAAGCACCCCTAGGGAGCTCCTACGAGCAGTACTTC.

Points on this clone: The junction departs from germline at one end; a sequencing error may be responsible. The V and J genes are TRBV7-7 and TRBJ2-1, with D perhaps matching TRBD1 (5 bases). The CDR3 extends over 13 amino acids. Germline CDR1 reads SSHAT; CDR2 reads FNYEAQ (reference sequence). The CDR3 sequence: CASSPDTYNEQFF. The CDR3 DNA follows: TGTGCTAGCAGCCCGGACACATACAATGAGCAGTTCTTC.

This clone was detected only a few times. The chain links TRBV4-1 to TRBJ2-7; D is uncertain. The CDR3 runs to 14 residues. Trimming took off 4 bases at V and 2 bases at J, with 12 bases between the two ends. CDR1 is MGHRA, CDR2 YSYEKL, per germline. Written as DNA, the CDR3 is TGCGCCAGCAGCCCATACTCCGCCGCCTACGAGCAGTACTTC. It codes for CASSPYSAAYEQYF.

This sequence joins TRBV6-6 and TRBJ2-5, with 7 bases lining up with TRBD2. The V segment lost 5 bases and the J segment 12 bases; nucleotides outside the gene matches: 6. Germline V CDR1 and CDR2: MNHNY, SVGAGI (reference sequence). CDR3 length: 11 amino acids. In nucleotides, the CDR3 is TGTGCCAGCAGTCACCAAAGCGGGAAGTACTTC. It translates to CASSHQSGKYF.

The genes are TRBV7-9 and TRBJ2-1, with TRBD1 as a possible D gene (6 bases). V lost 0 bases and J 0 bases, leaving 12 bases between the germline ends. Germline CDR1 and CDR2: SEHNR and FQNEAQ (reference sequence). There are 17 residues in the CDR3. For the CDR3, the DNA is TGTGCCAGCAGCTTAGCGGGTACAGGGTTCTCCTACAATGAGCAGTTCTTC. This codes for CASSLAGTGFSYNEQFF.

The CDR3 region has the DNA TGTGCCAGCAGTAATCGACAGGGGGTAGAGCCCCAGCATTTT. It translates to CASSNRQGVEPQHF. The chain links TRBV6-5 to TRBJ1-5, with TRBD1 matching 9 bases. The V and J ends lost 5 bases and 8 bases, in that order; junction bases with no gene match: 7. The CDR3 is made up of 14 amino acids. Germline lookup yields CDR1 MNHEY and CDR2 SVGAGI.

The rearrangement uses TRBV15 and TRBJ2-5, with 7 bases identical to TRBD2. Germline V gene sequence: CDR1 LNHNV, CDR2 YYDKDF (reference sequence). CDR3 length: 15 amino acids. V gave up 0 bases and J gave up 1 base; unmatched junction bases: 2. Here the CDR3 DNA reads TGTGCCACCAGCAGAGAGGGGGGGTTCCAAGAGACCCAGTACTTC. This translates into CATSREGGFQETQYF.

CDR3 sequence reads: CASTTRTGPTGELFF. The CDR3 DNA reads as TGTGCCAGCACCACACGGACAGGGCCCACCGGGGAGCTGTTTTTT. This chain joins TRBV27 and TRBJ2-2; 8 positions agree with TRBD1. The J segment lost 4 bases and the V segment lost 7 bases, leaving 8 bases of the junction unmatched. CDR1 and CDR2 from the germline V gene are MNHEY and SMNVEV (reference sequence). This CDR3 region has 15 residues.

In nucleotides, the CDR3 is TGTGCCAGCAGTTTCGGACAGGGAACTGAAGCTTTCTTT. This gives the protein CASSFGQGTEAFF. The V call is TRBV7-9, the J call TRBJ1-1; 8 bases fit TRBD1. Losses at the gene ends were 6 bases for V and 5 bases for J; bases not matched to a gene: 5. This CDR3 spans 13 amino acids. Looked up from germline, CDR1 is SEHNR and CDR2 is FQNEAQ (reference sequence).